This T cell receptor beta chain was sequenced in a study of cytomegalovirus exposure and HLA in healthy donors. Concerning this clone: Its antigen is unknown.

It was with 60 Vbeta and 13 Jbeta primers that the PCR ran. This table comes from immunoSEQ multiplex PCR, and its TCRdb copy is limited to in-frame clones, with some not included. The repertoire consists of approximately 140,000 clones, with over 60% occurring once and the leading ten covering around an eighth. General study points: It emerged from a later analysis that several of the most significant clusters appeared to be linked to common viral pathogens. One variant, a missense change in DCLRE1C, was linked in a later analysis to TCR beta V- and J-gene trimming. By HLA locus, TCR association rates varied in a later analysis, with DRB1 showing the most and HLA-C the fewest. The authors considered a cluster of highly shared sequence variants likely to be a sequencing artifact.

Sample: PBMCs. This TCR was recovered from a man aged 40-49 years in good health and CMV-seropositive.

In nucleotides, the CDR3 is TGTGCCAGCAGCTTAGCGTTTCCGGGGGCCGGGGAGCTGTTTTTT. It encodes CASSLAFPGAGELFF. The chain employs TRBV11-1 and TRBJ2-2; D may be TRBD2 (6 bases). The V gene's germline CDR1 is SGHAT and CDR2 FQDESV (reference sequence). Trimming removed 0 bases at V and 6 bases at J, with 11 bases between. The CDR3 runs 15 residues.